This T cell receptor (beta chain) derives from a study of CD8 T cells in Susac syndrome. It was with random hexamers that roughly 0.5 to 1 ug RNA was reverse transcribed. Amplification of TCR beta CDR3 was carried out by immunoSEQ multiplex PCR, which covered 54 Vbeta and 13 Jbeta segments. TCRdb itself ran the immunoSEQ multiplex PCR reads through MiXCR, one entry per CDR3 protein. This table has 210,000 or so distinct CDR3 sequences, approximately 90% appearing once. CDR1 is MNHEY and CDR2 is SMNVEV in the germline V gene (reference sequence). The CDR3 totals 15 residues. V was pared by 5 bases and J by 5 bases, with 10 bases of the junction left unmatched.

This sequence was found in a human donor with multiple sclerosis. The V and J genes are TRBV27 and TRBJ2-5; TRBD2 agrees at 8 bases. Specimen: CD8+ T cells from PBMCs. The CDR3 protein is CASSGSGGGGETQYF. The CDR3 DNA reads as TGTGCCAGCAGTGGAAGCGGGGGTGGAGGGGAGACCCAGTACTTC.